This T cell receptor beta chain appears in the sequencing data of a study of cytomegalovirus exposure and HLA in healthy donors. It was with 60 Vbeta and 13 Jbeta primers that the PCR ran. The method was immunoSEQ multiplex PCR; TCRdb's version includes in-frame clones alone and lacks a portion of them. The table lists about 96,000 clones, roughly 74% of them singletons, with about 14% in the top ten. The CDR3 has 13 residues. Germline loops: CDR1 GTSNPN, CDR2 SVGIG (reference sequence). Losses at the gene ends were 7 bases for V and 2 bases for J; bases not matched to a gene: 4. Sequencing input: PBMCs. The chain has TRBV30 and TRBJ1-4; 7 bases agree with TRBD1. This clonotype was obtained from a woman between 65 and 79 years old in good health and CMV-seropositive. The CDR3 DNA reads TGTGCCTATCAGACAGGGACTAATGAAAAACTGTTTTTT. It specifies CAYQTGTNEKLFF.